The T cell receptor (beta chain) under discussion was sequenced for a study of patients and donors after allogeneic stem cell transplantation. MiXCR, applied by TCRdb to the RT-PCR reads, yields one record per CDR3 protein. The table has over 400,000 distinct CDR3 sequences, roughly 17% seen once. This clonotype was detected many times. The source of this sequence is a human donor who was either an allogeneic HSCT recipient or a stem cell or donor lymphocyte infusion donor (not recorded which). It is not recorded whose cells these are; they may come from a transplant donor. The sequencing input was blood, either unsorted or a sorted T cell fraction (not recorded which).

This CDR3 is CSARLGSGPNEQFF. The CDR3 bases are TGCAGTGCTAGGCTGGGGAGTGGCCCGAATGAGCAGTTCTTC. This chain connects TRBV20-1 to TRBJ2-1, with D maybe TRBD2 (5 bases). V lost 3 bases and J lost 7, with 16 bases in between. The CDR3 is 14 residues long. Germline V lookup: CDR1 DFQATT, CDR2 SNEGSKA (reference sequence).